This T cell receptor beta chain came from a study of T cells in Graves' hyperthyroidism and ophthalmopathy. Study summary: Staff took peripheral blood when the initial diagnosis was made, before any treatment began. General study results and limits: Within blood appeared most thyroid clonotypes that had expanded above 0.001.

This clonotype was recorded at least ten times. Its matching antigen is unknown. A NOSPECS grade of at least 4, a Clinical Activity Score of at least 3 and duration under 3 months were recorded in ophthalmopathy patients. Uncontrolled infection, other autoimmune disease, pregnancy or lactation excluded patients. There are 14 residues in the CDR3. Per the germline V gene, CDR1 is DFQATT and CDR2 is SNEGSKA (reference sequence). V lost 0 bases to trimming and J lost 4 bases, with 12 bases between them. Amplification targeted TCR beta CDR3 regions from RNA transcripts. HTBI primers were used for first-round RT-PCR of the TCR CDR3. One entry per CDR3 protein, called by TCRdb with MiXCR from the multiplex PCR reads. The sample lists 500,000 to 750,000 distinct CDR3 sequences; around 14% were seen once.

The clonotype was recovered from a woman between 18 and 29 years old with Graves' ophthalmopathy. The source material was blood. The rearrangement joins TRBV20-1 to TRBJ1-1, with no clear D. CDR3 bases: TGCAGTGCTAGAGACCCCAGGAAGGGCACTGAAGCTTTCTTT. This encodes CSARDPRKGTEAFF.